This is a list of T cell receptor beta chains from one sample in a study of T cells in Graves' hyperthyroidism and ophthalmopathy. TCRdb redid the calling of the multiplex PCR reads with MiXCR, one entry per CDR3 protein. This table has fewer than 650,000 distinct CDR3 sequences, 14% appearing once. The specimen sequenced was blood. The source of these receptors is a woman aged 25 to 39 with Graves' hyperthyroidism that later progressed to Graves' ophthalmopathy. The CDR3 runs from the conserved cysteine through the conserved F or W. The order of the fields is D gene, V gene, clone size, J gene, CDR3 length, CDR3 DNA, CDR3 protein. D genes are given only for firm matches. Size values are once, few and many counts, or a class for expanded clones, and some rows have none.

d_call: NA
v_call: TRBV6-1
clone_size: many
j_call: TRBJ2-7
cdr3_length: 12
cdr3_nt: TGTGCCAACAGTGGAAGTATTCCCGAGCAGTACTTC
cdr3_aa: CANSGSIPEQYF

d_call: TRBD1
v_call: TRBV6-1
clone_size: NA
j_call: TRBJ1-2
cdr3_length: 14
cdr3_nt: TGTGCCAGCAGTGAAAAGGGGGACAGTATGAGCTACACCTTC
cdr3_aa: CASSEKGDSMSYTF

d_call: TRBD1
v_call: TRBV30
clone_size: many
j_call: TRBJ1-1
cdr3_length: 13
cdr3_nt: TGTGCCTGGAGAGGGACAGGGGGTTATGAAGCTTTCTTT
cdr3_aa: CAWRGTGGYEAFF

d_call: NA
v_call: TRBV6-2/TRBV6-3
clone_size: NA
j_call: TRBJ2-2
cdr3_length: 15
cdr3_nt: TGTGCCAGCAGTCGCGGACAAACGAACACCGGGGAGCTGTTTTTT
cdr3_aa: CASSRGQTNTGELFF

d_call: NA
v_call: TRBV10-3
clone_size: many
j_call: TRBJ1-1
cdr3_length: 12
cdr3_nt: TGTGCCATCATGTCCTTGAACACTGAAGCTTTCTTT
cdr3_aa: CAIMSLNTEAFF

d_call: NA
v_call: TRBV5-1
clone_size: many
j_call: TRBJ1-4
cdr3_length: 16
cdr3_nt: TGCGCCAGCAGCCCCACAGGGCGGGCAACTAATGAAAAACTGTTTTTT
cdr3_aa: CASSPTGRATNEKLFF

d_call: TRBD1
v_call: TRBV11-1
clone_size: many
j_call: TRBJ1-1
cdr3_length: 14
cdr3_nt: TGTGCCAGCAGCCCTAACAGGGGGGCGGCTGAAGCTTTCTTT
cdr3_aa: CASSPNRGAAEAFF

d_call: NA
v_call: TRBV3-1
clone_size: many
j_call: TRBJ2-5
cdr3_length: 14
cdr3_nt: TGTGCCAGCAGCCAATCCCTAGCAGTCGAGACCCAGTACTTC
cdr3_aa: CASSQSLAVETQYF

d_call: TRBD1
v_call: TRBV18
clone_size: many
j_call: TRBJ2-5
cdr3_length: 14
cdr3_nt: TGTGCCAGCTCACCACCGGGACAGCAAGAGACCCAGTACTTC
cdr3_aa: CASSPPGQQETQYF

d_call: NA
v_call: TRBV28
clone_size: NA
j_call: TRBJ1-3
cdr3_length: 15
cdr3_nt: TGTGCCAGCAGCCGACCAGGCTTCTCTGGAAACACCATATATTTT
cdr3_aa: CASSRPGFSGNTIYF

d_call: NA
v_call: TRBV28
clone_size: NA
j_call: TRBJ1-5
cdr3_length: 14
cdr3_nt: TGTGCCTCGAGGGTAGGGGCGGACAATCAGCCCCAGCATTTT
cdr3_aa: CASRVGADNQPQHF

d_call: NA
v_call: TRBV11-1
clone_size: many
j_call: TRBJ1-1
cdr3_length: 12
cdr3_nt: TGTGCCAGCAGCTTAAGTAATGATGAAGCTTTCTTT
cdr3_aa: CASSLSNDEAFF

d_call: NA
v_call: TRBV12-5
clone_size: many
j_call: TRBJ2-1
cdr3_length: 14
cdr3_nt: TGTGCTAGTGGTTTCTCGGGGAACTACAATGAGCAGTTCTTC
cdr3_aa: CASGFSGNYNEQFF

d_call: NA
v_call: TRBV20-1
clone_size: few
j_call: TRBJ2-7
cdr3_length: 14
cdr3_nt: TGCAGTGCTAGAGCTCTACTAGGTTCCTACGAGCAGTACTTC
cdr3_aa: CSARALLGSYEQYF

d_call: NA
v_call: TRBV18
clone_size: many
j_call: TRBJ1-1
cdr3_length: 16
cdr3_nt: TGTGCCAGCTCACCGGACCGACAGCTAATGAACACTGAAGCTTTCTTT
cdr3_aa: CASSPDRQLMNTEAFF

d_call: NA
v_call: TRBV28
clone_size: many
j_call: TRBJ1-2
cdr3_length: 12
cdr3_nt: TGTGCCAGCAGTTTATTCCACTATGGCTACACCTTC
cdr3_aa: CASSLFHYGYTF

d_call: TRBD1
v_call: TRBV20-1
clone_size: NA
j_call: TRBJ1-5
cdr3_length: 13
cdr3_nt: TGCAGTGCTAGACAGGGGGTTGGACAGCCCCAGCATTTT
cdr3_aa: CSARQGVGQPQHF

d_call: NA
v_call: TRBV20-1
clone_size: many
j_call: TRBJ1-6
cdr3_length: 14
cdr3_nt: TGCAGTGCTAGAGATCTAGGTGGTAATTCACCCCTCCACTTT
cdr3_aa: CSARDLGGNSPLHF

d_call: NA
v_call: TRBV19
clone_size: few
j_call: TRBJ2-1
cdr3_length: 14
cdr3_nt: TGTGCCAGTAGTCGCGGGGTTACCTACAATGAGCAGTTCTTC
cdr3_aa: CASSRGVTYNEQFF

d_call: NA
v_call: TRBV20-1
clone_size: many
j_call: TRBJ2-7
cdr3_length: 11
cdr3_nt: TGCAGTGCTAGAGTATTCCACGAGCAGTACTTC
cdr3_aa: CSARVFHEQYF

d_call: NA
v_call: TRBV7-2
clone_size: many
j_call: TRBJ2-1
cdr3_length: 15
cdr3_nt: TGTGCCAGCAGCTTATCTCCTAGCCTTTGGGTTGAGCAGTTCTTC
cdr3_aa: CASSLSPSLWVEQFF

d_call: NA
v_call: TRBV2
clone_size: NA
j_call: TRBJ2-4
cdr3_length: 16
cdr3_nt: TGTGCCAGCAGCGGGACGGAGACCTTTCCCAAAAACATTCAGTACTTC
cdr3_aa: CASSGTETFPKNIQYF

d_call: NA
v_call: TRBV20-1
clone_size: many
j_call: TRBJ1-2
cdr3_length: 12
cdr3_nt: TGCAGTGCTATCGAGGGCCCTGAGGGCTACACCTTC
cdr3_aa: CSAIEGPEGYTF

d_call: NA
v_call: TRBV18
clone_size: many
j_call: TRBJ1-3
cdr3_length: 13
cdr3_nt: TGTGCCAGCAGCCCTAGCTCTGGAAACACCATATATTTT
cdr3_aa: CASSPSSGNTIYF

d_call: NA
v_call: TRBV11-1
clone_size: many
j_call: TRBJ1-1
cdr3_length: 14
cdr3_nt: TGTGCCAGCAGCCGCTCATACGGTGGAACTGAAGCTTTCTTT
cdr3_aa: CASSRSYGGTEAFF

d_call: TRBD1
v_call: TRBV11-2
clone_size: many
j_call: TRBJ1-3
cdr3_length: 16
cdr3_nt: TGTGCCAGCAGTTACAGACAGGGCCCGGTAACGAACACCATATATTTT
cdr3_aa: CASSYRQGPVTNTIYF

d_call: NA
v_call: TRBV19
clone_size: many
j_call: TRBJ1-1
cdr3_length: 13
cdr3_nt: TGTGCCAGTAGTATAGCTACAAACACTGAAGCTTTCTTT
cdr3_aa: CASSIATNTEAFF

d_call: NA
v_call: TRBV11-3
clone_size: few
j_call: TRBJ2-5
cdr3_length: 15
cdr3_nt: TGTGCCAGCAGCTTAGAACAGGGTGGTTGGGAGACCCAGTACTTC
cdr3_aa: CASSLEQGGWETQYF

d_call: NA
v_call: TRBV20-1
clone_size: many
j_call: TRBJ2-7
cdr3_length: 14
cdr3_nt: TGCAGTGCTCCCCGGGACTCTCTCTCCTACGAGCAGTACTTC
cdr3_aa: CSAPRDSLSYEQYF

d_call: NA
v_call: TRBV7-6
clone_size: many
j_call: TRBJ1-1
cdr3_length: 16
cdr3_nt: TGTGCCAGCAGCTTAGAAGCCCCGTCCAAATACACTGAAGCTTTCTTT
cdr3_aa: CASSLEAPSKYTEAFF

d_call: TRBD2
v_call: TRBV6-2/TRBV6-3
clone_size: NA
j_call: TRBJ2-3
cdr3_length: 18
cdr3_nt: TGTGCCAGCAGTACCCACCCGCGTACGGGAGGTTTCACAGATACGCAGTATTTT
cdr3_aa: CASSTHPRTGGFTDTQYF

d_call: NA
v_call: TRBV7-6
clone_size: NA
j_call: TRBJ2-5
cdr3_length: 15
cdr3_nt: TGTGCCAGCAGCCAAACAGGAGACTACCAAGAGACCCAGTACTTC
cdr3_aa: CASSQTGDYQETQYF

d_call: NA
v_call: TRBV7-2
clone_size: many
j_call: TRBJ2-2
cdr3_length: 13
cdr3_nt: TGTGCCAGCAGCTTATTTACCGACCGGGGAACGTTTTTT
cdr3_aa: CASSLFTDRGTFF

d_call: NA
v_call: TRBV19
clone_size: many
j_call: TRBJ1-1
cdr3_length: 12
cdr3_nt: TGTGCCAGTAGTATCCCAGACACTGAAGCTTTCTTT
cdr3_aa: CASSIPDTEAFF

d_call: NA
v_call: TRBV24-1
clone_size: many
j_call: TRBJ2-5
cdr3_length: 15
cdr3_nt: TGTGCCACCAGTGATTGGCGGGGACAGCAAGAGACCCAGTACTTC
cdr3_aa: CATSDWRGQQETQYF

d_call: NA
v_call: TRBV6-1
clone_size: many
j_call: TRBJ2-5
cdr3_length: 14
cdr3_nt: TGTGCCAGCACCGCCCGACTAGGAGTACAGACCCAGTACTTC
cdr3_aa: CASTARLGVQTQYF

d_call: TRBD1
v_call: TRBV20-1
clone_size: NA
j_call: TRBJ1-1
cdr3_length: 12
cdr3_nt: TGCAGTGGCCCCGCAGGGGGCCTTGAAGCTTTCTTT
cdr3_aa: CSGPAGGLEAFF

d_call: TRBD1
v_call: TRBV30
clone_size: once
j_call: TRBJ2-3
cdr3_length: 15
cdr3_nt: TGTGCCTGGAGTGCCCGACAGGGGAGCACAGATACGCAGTATTTT
cdr3_aa: CAWSARQGSTDTQYF

d_call: TRBD1
v_call: TRBV5-1
clone_size: many
j_call: TRBJ2-3
cdr3_length: 15
cdr3_nt: TGCGCCAGCAGCCCCTGGGACAGTAGCACAGATACGCAGTATTTT
cdr3_aa: CASSPWDSSTDTQYF

d_call: TRBD2
v_call: TRBV29-1
clone_size: many
j_call: TRBJ2-5
cdr3_length: 12
cdr3_nt: TGCAGCGTCACTAGCGGGAAAGAGACCCAGTACTTC
cdr3_aa: CSVTSGKETQYF

d_call: TRBD2
v_call: TRBV6-2/TRBV6-3
clone_size: NA
j_call: TRBJ2-1
cdr3_length: 20
cdr3_nt: TGTGCCAGCAGTTACTTCGTGGGACAGAGTTCTAGCGGGAGGTTTAATGGGCAGTTCTTC
cdr3_aa: CASSYFVGQSSSGRFNGQFF

d_call: NA
v_call: TRBV4-3
clone_size: NA
j_call: TRBJ2-7
cdr3_length: 15
cdr3_nt: TGCGCCAGCAGCCAAGACACAGCGGGCATCTACGAGCAGTACTTC
cdr3_aa: CASSQDTAGIYEQYF

d_call: TRBD1
v_call: TRBV28
clone_size: few
j_call: TRBJ1-2
cdr3_length: 15
cdr3_nt: TGTGCCAGCATTCACGGGGACAGGGTATCCTATGGCTACACCTTC
cdr3_aa: CASIHGDRVSYGYTF

d_call: TRBD2
v_call: TRBV12-3/TRBV12-4
clone_size: many
j_call: TRBJ2-5
cdr3_length: 16
cdr3_nt: TGTGCCAGCAGTCGCGGGCGGGAGACCTGGGGCGAGACCCAGTACTTC
cdr3_aa: CASSRGRETWGETQYF

d_call: TRBD2
v_call: TRBV7-8
clone_size: NA
j_call: TRBJ2-5
cdr3_length: 16
cdr3_nt: TGTGCCAGCAGCTTGGGGCTAGCGGGAATCTATGAGACCCACTACTTC
cdr3_aa: CASSLGLAGIYETHYF

d_call: TRBD1
v_call: TRBV20-1
clone_size: many
j_call: TRBJ1-5
cdr3_length: 15
cdr3_nt: TGCAGTGCTGTCCCGGGACAGGGGGCGACTCAGCCCCAGCATTTT
cdr3_aa: CSAVPGQGATQPQHF

d_call: NA
v_call: TRBV30
clone_size: many
j_call: TRBJ1-4
cdr3_length: 16
cdr3_nt: TGTGCCTGGAGTCGGGACGGGCCAAAGTTATCTGAAAAACTGTTTTTT
cdr3_aa: CAWSRDGPKLSEKLFF

d_call: TRBD1
v_call: TRBV5-1
clone_size: many
j_call: TRBJ2-4
cdr3_length: 16
cdr3_nt: TGCGCCAGCAGCTTAGGGGACAGGGAAGCCAAAAACATTCAGTACTTC
cdr3_aa: CASSLGDREAKNIQYF

d_call: NA
v_call: TRBV12-3/TRBV12-4
clone_size: many
j_call: TRBJ1-2
cdr3_length: 12
cdr3_nt: TGTGCCAGCAGCAACAGGGATCAAGGCTACACCTTC
cdr3_aa: CASSNRDQGYTF

d_call: NA
v_call: TRBV3-1
clone_size: few
j_call: TRBJ2-5
cdr3_length: 14
cdr3_nt: TGTGCCAGCAGCCAAGAACTCCAGGAAGAGACCCAGTACTTC
cdr3_aa: CASSQELQEETQYF

d_call: TRBD1
v_call: TRBV9
clone_size: many
j_call: TRBJ1-1
cdr3_length: 15
cdr3_nt: TGTGCCAGCAGCGTAGTGGGGACAGGGGATACTGAAGCTTTCTTT
cdr3_aa: CASSVVGTGDTEAFF

d_call: NA
v_call: TRBV19
clone_size: many
j_call: TRBJ2-2
cdr3_length: 15
cdr3_nt: TGTGCCAGTAGTATAGGCGGCAGGGACACCGGGGAGCTGTTTTTT
cdr3_aa: CASSIGGRDTGELFF

d_call: NA
v_call: TRBV11-2
clone_size: once
j_call: TRBJ2-5
cdr3_length: 16
cdr3_nt: TGTGCCAGCAGCTTAGTTGGGAGTCTAATAGGGGAGACCCAGTACTTC
cdr3_aa: CASSLVGSLIGETQYF

d_call: NA
v_call: TRBV29-1
clone_size: few
j_call: TRBJ2-1
cdr3_length: 11
cdr3_nt: TGCAGCGCTAGGCCGTTCGGTGAGCAGTTCTTC
cdr3_aa: CSARPFGEQFF

d_call: TRBD1
v_call: TRBV20-1
clone_size: NA
j_call: TRBJ2-1
cdr3_length: 17
cdr3_nt: TGCAGTGCTAGGGGCTTGGGACAGCGGAACTCCTACAATGAGCAGTTCTTC
cdr3_aa: CSARGLGQRNSYNEQFF

d_call: NA
v_call: TRBV5-1
clone_size: many
j_call: TRBJ2-6
cdr3_length: 12
cdr3_nt: TGCGCCAGCAGCTTGGATGGGGACGTCCTGACTTTC
cdr3_aa: CASSLDGDVLTF

d_call: TRBD1
v_call: TRBV29-1
clone_size: many
j_call: TRBJ1-1
cdr3_length: 13
cdr3_nt: TGCAGCGTTGGGGGACAGGGGGGCACTGAAGCTTTCTTT
cdr3_aa: CSVGGQGGTEAFF

d_call: TRBD2
v_call: TRBV11-1
clone_size: many
j_call: TRBJ2-1
cdr3_length: 13
cdr3_nt: TGTGCCAGCAGCTTGGGGACTAGCGAAGAGCAGTTCTTC
cdr3_aa: CASSLGTSEEQFF

d_call: NA
v_call: TRBV2
clone_size: many
j_call: TRBJ2-1
cdr3_length: 12
cdr3_nt: TGTGCCAGCAGTGTCGAGGCGGCTTTGCAGTTCTTC
cdr3_aa: CASSVEAALQFF